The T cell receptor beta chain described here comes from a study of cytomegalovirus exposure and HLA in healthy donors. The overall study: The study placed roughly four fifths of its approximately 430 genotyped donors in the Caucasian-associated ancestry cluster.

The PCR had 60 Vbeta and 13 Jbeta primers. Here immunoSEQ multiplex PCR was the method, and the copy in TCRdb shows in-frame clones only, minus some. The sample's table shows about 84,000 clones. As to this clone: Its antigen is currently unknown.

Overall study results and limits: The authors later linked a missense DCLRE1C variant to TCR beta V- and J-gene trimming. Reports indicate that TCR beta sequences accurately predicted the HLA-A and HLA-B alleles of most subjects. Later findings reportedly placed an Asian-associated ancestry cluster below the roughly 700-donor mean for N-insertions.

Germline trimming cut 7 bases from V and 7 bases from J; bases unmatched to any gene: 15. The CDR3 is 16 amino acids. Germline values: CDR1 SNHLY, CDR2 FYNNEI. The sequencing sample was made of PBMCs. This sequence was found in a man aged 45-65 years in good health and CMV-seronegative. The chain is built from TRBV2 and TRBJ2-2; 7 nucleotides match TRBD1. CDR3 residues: CASTWDSPSVGGELFF. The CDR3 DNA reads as TGTGCCAGCACCTGGGACAGCCCGTCGGTAGGCGGGGAGCTGTTTTTT.